Sequencing of this T cell receptor (beta chain) was carried out in a study of CD8 T cells in ankylosing spondylitis listed by TCRdb under 2017. For the wider study: The study set out to find disease-linked TCR variants by profiling T cell receptor beta repertoires in ankylosing spondylitis patients and healthy donors. The full study cohort comprised 20 to 25 ankylosing spondylitis patients and about 110 healthy donors. Peripheral blood samples were taken, and synovial fluid was additionally collected from ankylosing spondylitis patients. The research as a whole found: The disease-linked clones had a CD8+ phenotype and were found at relatively low frequencies in peripheral blood. Significant enrichment of the disease-linked clones was reported in matched synovial fluid samples from ankylosing spondylitis patients. Blood from ankylosing spondylitis patients appeared to be characterized by a TCR beta motif made up of several highly homologous amino acid variants. Some motif variants were previously reported in synovial fluid and blood of reactive arthritis patients, suggesting common disease-initiation mechanisms.

The data were produced on an Illumina HiSeq 2500. Quantitative 5'-RACE with molecular barcodes was the method used to prepare the TCR beta libraries. On the authors' methods: To identify disease-linked TCR variants, a new computational method was used, one built on a probabilistic model of VDJ rearrangement. The raw public data were reprocessed by TCRdb itself: fastp quality trimming at Q25, MiXCR clonotype calling, in-frame beta chains only. Identical CDR3 proteins give one entry, which carries the most common genes and DNA. The V and J calls shown here were made by TCRdb, not taken from the authors' results. Recorded for this sample are 210,000 or so distinct CDR3 sequences; 8% to 10% of them occurred a single time. Of the sample, around 4.8% is held by the ten largest clones. This clonotype was seen repeatedly, ten times or more. This receptor's antigen is unknown. No clone much larger than this one lies a single base away; base qualities are absent.

The CDR3 has 13 amino acids, counting the end cysteine and phenylalanine. The entry retains the CDR3 DNA only, 39 bases that are in frame from base 1. The germline V gene provides CDR1 SGHVS and CDR2 FQNEAQ. V is pared back by 5 bases and J by 7 bases, with 11 bases lying between the germline termini. This chain joins TRBV7-8 to TRBJ2-2; the D gene cannot be named for sure. This TCR derives from a female donor with ankylosing spondylitis or in good health (not recorded which). The sample taken for sequencing was blood, either unsorted or a sorted T cell fraction (not recorded which). DNA sequence: TGTGCCAGCAGCCCTCCCCCGCTCGGGGAGCTGTTTTTT. Its amino acids are CASSPPPLGELFF.